These 13 T cell receptor beta chains came from one sample sequenced in a study of T cells after yellow fever vaccination. TCRdb re-called the 5' RACE reads with MiXCR, one entry per CDR3 protein. The data hold about 160,000 distinct CDR3 sequences, with about 7% observed a single time. The material sequenced was CD4+ T cells sorted from PBMCs, taken less than 6 days after the first yellow fever vaccination. These TCRs come from a man between 18 and 35 years old who received the YFV17D yellow fever vaccine.

This clonotype occurred many times. The chain combines TRBV7-2 with TRBJ2-5, with a tentative D call TRBD2 (6 bases). V dropped 1 base and J dropped 0 bases, with 12 bases sitting between them. The length of the CDR3 is 16 residues. Germline V gene data show CDR1 as SGHTA and CDR2 as FQGNSA. In nucleotides, the CDR3 is TGTGCCAGCAGCTTAGGCCCAGCGGGTTACCAAGAGACCCAGTACTTC. Translation gives CASSLGPAGYQETQYF.

This clonotype has a count of ten or more. The chain links TRBV5-1 to TRBJ2-4; TRBD2 agrees at 11 bases. The CDR3 consists of 17 residues. V shed 0 bases, J shed 2 bases, and the junction held 4 bases outside the gene matches. Per germline, CDR1 SGHRS and CDR2 YFSETQ. The DNA of the CDR3 is TGCGCCAGCAGCTTGGTAGCGGGGGGGCTCTCCAAAAACATTCAGTACTTC. Its protein is CASSLVAGGLSKNIQYF.

This clonotype came up many times. V is TRBV7-2 and J is TRBJ2-7; TRBD2 is a possible D gene (5 bases). Germline-derived CDR1 and CDR2 are SGHTA and FQGNSA. Trimming removed 4 bases from V and 2 bases from J, with 9 bases in between. The CDR3 is made up of 13 amino acids. CDR3 nucleotide sequence: TGTGCCAGCAGCTGGGCGGGTCCCTACGAGCAGTACTTC. This sequence encodes CASSWAGPYEQYF.

This clonotype has ten or more counts. CDR3 in amino acids: CASSFSAATNEKLFF. CDR3 DNA: TGCGCCAGCAGCTTCTCGGCGGCAACTAATGAAAAACTGTTTTTT. The rearrangement joins TRBV5-1 to TRBJ1-4; no clear D gene. The germline V gene encodes CDR1 SGHRS and CDR2 YFSETQ. V lost 2 bases to trimming and J lost 0 bases, with 8 bases between them. The CDR3 is made up of 15 amino acids.

This chain links TRBV5-1 with TRBJ2-5, with TRBD1 matching over 9 bases. Germline values: CDR1 SGHRS, CDR2 YFSETQ. The CDR3 is 16 amino acids. Losses at the gene ends were 3 bases for V and 1 base for J; bases not matched to a gene: 7. The CDR3 nucleotides read TGCGCCAGCAGCTACACACAGGGGGCCCGCCAAGAGACCCAGTACTTC. This sequence encodes CASSYTQGARQETQYF.

V gene TRBV18 combines with J gene TRBJ1-3; no firm D call. V dropped 0 bases and J dropped 4 bases, with 4 bases sitting between them. The germline V gene has CDR1 KGHSH and CDR2 LQKENI. The CDR3 runs 13 residues. CDR3 DNA: TGTGCCAGCTCACCACCTCCAGGAAACACCATATATTTT. Translation gives CASSPPPGNTIYF. Full variable domain (outside the CDR3, taken from reference TRBV18 and TRBJ1-3): NAGVMQNPRHLVRRRGQEARLRCSPMKGHSHVYWYRQLPEEGLKFMVYLQKENIIDESGMPKERFSAEFPKEGPSILRIQQVVRGDSAAYFCASSPPPGNTIYFGEGSWLTVV.

This chain links TRBV20-1 with TRBJ1-2; D call uncertain. Germline loops: CDR1 DFQATT, CDR2 SNEGSKA (reference sequence). The CDR3 length is 16 residues. Trimming took 0 bases from V and 0 from J, leaving 14 bases between them. CDR3 coding DNA: TGCAGTGCTAGAGACCAGGCGGGCCTCACTAACTATGGCTACACCTTC. Translation gives CSARDQAGLTNYGYTF.

This clonotype was recorded at least ten times. This chain joins TRBV12-3 or TRBV12-4 and TRBJ1-3; 7 nucleotides line up with TRBD1. The V gene end was trimmed by 7 bases and the J gene end by 2 bases; junction bases not matched to a gene: 5. This CDR3 spans 14 amino acids. CDR3 DNA sequence: TGTGCCAGCACCCAGACAGGGACTGGAAACACCATATATTTT. It encodes CASTQTGTGNTIYF.

This clonotype was detected a few times. The gene calls are TRBV6-5 and TRBJ2-2; a possible D gene is TRBD2 (5 bases). The germline gives CDR1 MNHEY, CDR2 SVGAGI. There are 17 residues in the CDR3. Trimming took off 0 bases at V and 6 bases at J, with 17 bases between the two ends. The CDR3 coding sequence is TGTGCCAGCAGTTACTCTAGGCTAGCCCAGTCCCCCGGGGAGCTGTTTTTT. As protein: CASSYSRLAQSPGELFF.

With respect to this clonotype: A read error is possible here, since a much larger clone lies one base away. The rearrangement joins TRBV5-1 to TRBJ2-3, with D possibly being TRBD1 (5 bases). Germline V gives CDR1 SGHRS, CDR2 YFSETQ. V lost 7 bases to trimming and J lost 3 bases, with 18 bases between them. This CDR3 is 15 amino acids long. The CDR3 spells CASGNQGRWTDTQYF. DNA for the CDR3: TGCGCCAGCGGCAATCAGGGAAGATGGACAGATACGCAGTATTTT.

This clonotype was recorded many times. J is TRBJ1-2 and V is TRBV12-3 or TRBV12-4; 8 bases agree with TRBD1. The V gene end was trimmed by 6 bases and the J gene end by 5 bases; junction bases not matched to a gene: 5. This CDR3 comprises 13 residues. The CDR3 is CASSPQGGYGYTF. The CDR3 DNA reads TGTGCCAGCAGCCCACAGGGGGGGTATGGCTACACCTTC.

V usage is TRBV20-1 and J usage is TRBJ1-6; D gene ambiguous. Trimming stripped 0 bases from V and 3 bases from J, with 12 bases between. The CDR3 is made up of 16 amino acids. CDR1 is DFQATT, CDR2 SNEGSKA, per germline (reference sequence). CDR3 sequence reads: CSARDQGFHYNSPLHF. The CDR3 nucleotides are TGCAGTGCTAGAGATCAAGGATTCCACTATAATTCACCCCTCCACTTT.

A few counts support this clonotype. This chain uses TRBV7-2 with TRBJ2-1; TRBD1 might be the D (7 bases). V was cut by 3 bases and J by 1 base, with 13 bases left in between. Germline CDR1 SGHTA, CDR2 FQGNSA. This CDR3 spans 16 amino acids. CDR3 amino acids: CASSFQGGISYNEQFF. The DNA for the CDR3 is TGTGCCAGCAGCTTCCAGGGGGGCATTTCCTACAATGAGCAGTTCTTC.